Below are 10 T cell receptor beta chains sequenced from a single sample in a study of blood T cell repertoires in COVID-19. Here immunoSEQ multiplex PCR was the method, and the copy in TCRdb shows in-frame clones only, minus some. The sample holds under 200,000 clones, approximately 85% seen once. Sequencing input: peripheral blood. Receptor source: a man between 60 and 75 years old who had recovered from COVID-19.

The V and J genes are TRBV7-3 and TRBJ1-1; a possible D gene is TRBD1 (6 bases). There are 14 residues in the CDR3. The germline V and J ends were trimmed by 1 base and 3 bases, with 9 bases remaining between them. Germline-derived CDR1 and CDR2 are SGHTA and FQGTGA. CDR3 in DNA: TGTGCCAGCAGCTTAATGGGGGCGGACACTGAAGCTTTCTTT. Translating it yields CASSLMGADTEAFF. The full variable domain, with the rest looked up from reference TRBV7-3 and TRBJ1-1, is GAGVSQTPSNKVTEKGKYVELRCDPISGHTALYWYRQSLGQGPEFLIYFQGTGAADDSGLPNDRFFAVRPEGSVSTLKIQRTERGDSAVYLCASSLMGADTEAFFGQGTRLTVV.

The chain recombines TRBV5-4 with TRBJ2-3; 11 bases align to TRBD2. CDR1 SGHNT and CDR2 YYREEE come from the germline V gene (reference sequence). The CDR3 covers 15 residues. V shed 2 bases and J 6 bases; nucleotides not matched to a gene: 5. The chain's CDR3 is CASSLSSGGRDTQYF. The CDR3 nucleotides are TGTGCCAGCAGCTTATCTAGCGGGGGGCGTGATACGCAGTATTTT.

Here the CDR3 reads CASSGGGQPQHF. The CDR3 nucleotides are TGTGCCAGCAGCGGGGGGGGTCAGCCCCAGCATTTT. The J gene is TRBJ1-5, the V gene TRBV12-3 or TRBV12-4, with D possibly TRBD1 on 5 matching bases. The CDR3 totals 12 residues. V was pared by 6 bases and J by 6 bases, with 9 bases between.

The V gene is TRBV5-6, the J gene TRBJ2-3; TRBD2 matches at 9 bases. The J segment lost 2 bases and the V segment lost 1 base, leaving 5 bases of the junction unmatched. CDR1 is SGHDT, CDR2 YYEEEE, per germline. The CDR3 covers 16 residues. CDR3 sequence (DNA): TGTGCCAGCAGCTTGAGGCTAGCGGGAAACACAGATACGCAGTATTTT. Protein sequence: CASSLRLAGNTDTQYF.

CDR3 loop: CASTRGGLAGMQADTQYF. The CDR3 region has the DNA TGTGCCAGCACCCGAGGGGGACTAGCCGGGATGCAGGCAGATACGCAGTATTTT. The chain links TRBV2 to TRBJ2-3, with TRBD2 identical over 9 bases. This CDR3 region has 18 residues. V gave up 7 bases and J gave up 4 bases; unmatched junction bases: 18. Germline CDR1 is SNHLY and CDR2 is FYNNEI. The full variable domain, with the rest looked up from reference TRBV2 and TRBJ2-3, is EPEVTQTPSHQVTQMGQEVILRCVPISNHLYFYWYRQILGQKVEFLVSFYNNEISEKSEIFDDQFSVERPDGSNFTLKIRSTKLEDSAMYFCASTRGGLAGMQADTQYFGPGTRLTVL.

V usage is TRBV28 and J usage is TRBJ2-3; TRBD1 aligns across 8 bases. CDR3 length equals 16 residues. The V gene end was trimmed by 7 bases and the J gene end by 6 bases; junction bases not matched to a gene: 15. CDR1 is MDHEN, CDR2 SYDVKM, per germline. The CDR3 DNA is TGTGCCAGCACCCCCGAGTCCGGGACAGGCCTGGATACGCAGTATTTT. Translated, it gives CASTPESGTGLDTQYF.

The gene calls are TRBV4-3 and TRBJ2-3; D gene ambiguous. Germline V gives CDR1 LGHNA, CDR2 YSLEER. This CDR3 contains 14 residues. Trimming shortened V by 0 bases and J by 2 bases, and 6 bases separated the two germline ends. CDR3 protein: CASSQEPVTDTQYF. In nucleotides, the CDR3 is TGCGCCAGCAGCCAAGAACCGGTCACAGATACGCAGTATTTT.

The V gene is TRBV7-2, the J gene TRBJ2-4, with 8 bases identical to TRBD2. Trimming at V came to 5 bases and at J to 2 bases, leaving 2 bases not matched to a gene. CDR1 SGHTA and CDR2 FQGNSA come from the germline V gene. The CDR3 covers 14 residues. The CDR3 region is CASSAGGTKNIQYF. CDR3 nucleotide sequence: TGTGCCAGCAGCGCGGGGGGAACCAAAAACATTCAGTACTTC. Full variable domain (missing parts from reference TRBV7-2 and TRBJ2-4): GAGVSQSPSNKVTEKGKDVELRCDPISGHTALYWYRQSLGQGLEFLIYFQGNSAPDKSGLPSDRFSAERTGGSVSTLTIQRTQQEDSAVYLCASSAGGTKNIQYFGAGTRLSVL.

This rearrangement joins TRBV18 to TRBJ1-1; tentatively, D is TRBD1 (5 bases). The germline V and J ends were trimmed by 3 bases and 7 bases, with 15 bases remaining between them. The CDR3 has 14 amino acids. Germline lookup yields CDR1 KGHSH and CDR2 LQKENI. The chain's CDR3 is CASSPAGQQNEAFF. CDR3 DNA: TGTGCCAGCTCACCTGCAGGGCAGCAGAATGAAGCTTTCTTT.

J is TRBJ1-2 and V is TRBV14; the match to TRBD1 covers 10 bases. The V segment lost 3 bases and the J segment 7 bases; nucleotides outside the gene matches: 14. There are 17 residues in the CDR3. Germline V gene data show CDR1 as SGHDN and CDR2 as FVKESK. As DNA, the CDR3 is TGTGCCAGCAGCCAGACCGAACGAGACAGGGGGCCAGCTGGCTACACCTTC. Translating it yields CASSQTERDRGPAGYTF. Full variable domain (outside the CDR3, taken from reference TRBV14 and TRBJ1-2): EAGVTQFPSHSVIEKGQTVTLRCDPISGHDNLYWYRRVMGKEIKFLLHFVKESKQDESGMPNNRFLAERTGGTYSTLKVQPAELEDSGVYFCASSQTERDRGPAGYTFGSGTRLTVV.